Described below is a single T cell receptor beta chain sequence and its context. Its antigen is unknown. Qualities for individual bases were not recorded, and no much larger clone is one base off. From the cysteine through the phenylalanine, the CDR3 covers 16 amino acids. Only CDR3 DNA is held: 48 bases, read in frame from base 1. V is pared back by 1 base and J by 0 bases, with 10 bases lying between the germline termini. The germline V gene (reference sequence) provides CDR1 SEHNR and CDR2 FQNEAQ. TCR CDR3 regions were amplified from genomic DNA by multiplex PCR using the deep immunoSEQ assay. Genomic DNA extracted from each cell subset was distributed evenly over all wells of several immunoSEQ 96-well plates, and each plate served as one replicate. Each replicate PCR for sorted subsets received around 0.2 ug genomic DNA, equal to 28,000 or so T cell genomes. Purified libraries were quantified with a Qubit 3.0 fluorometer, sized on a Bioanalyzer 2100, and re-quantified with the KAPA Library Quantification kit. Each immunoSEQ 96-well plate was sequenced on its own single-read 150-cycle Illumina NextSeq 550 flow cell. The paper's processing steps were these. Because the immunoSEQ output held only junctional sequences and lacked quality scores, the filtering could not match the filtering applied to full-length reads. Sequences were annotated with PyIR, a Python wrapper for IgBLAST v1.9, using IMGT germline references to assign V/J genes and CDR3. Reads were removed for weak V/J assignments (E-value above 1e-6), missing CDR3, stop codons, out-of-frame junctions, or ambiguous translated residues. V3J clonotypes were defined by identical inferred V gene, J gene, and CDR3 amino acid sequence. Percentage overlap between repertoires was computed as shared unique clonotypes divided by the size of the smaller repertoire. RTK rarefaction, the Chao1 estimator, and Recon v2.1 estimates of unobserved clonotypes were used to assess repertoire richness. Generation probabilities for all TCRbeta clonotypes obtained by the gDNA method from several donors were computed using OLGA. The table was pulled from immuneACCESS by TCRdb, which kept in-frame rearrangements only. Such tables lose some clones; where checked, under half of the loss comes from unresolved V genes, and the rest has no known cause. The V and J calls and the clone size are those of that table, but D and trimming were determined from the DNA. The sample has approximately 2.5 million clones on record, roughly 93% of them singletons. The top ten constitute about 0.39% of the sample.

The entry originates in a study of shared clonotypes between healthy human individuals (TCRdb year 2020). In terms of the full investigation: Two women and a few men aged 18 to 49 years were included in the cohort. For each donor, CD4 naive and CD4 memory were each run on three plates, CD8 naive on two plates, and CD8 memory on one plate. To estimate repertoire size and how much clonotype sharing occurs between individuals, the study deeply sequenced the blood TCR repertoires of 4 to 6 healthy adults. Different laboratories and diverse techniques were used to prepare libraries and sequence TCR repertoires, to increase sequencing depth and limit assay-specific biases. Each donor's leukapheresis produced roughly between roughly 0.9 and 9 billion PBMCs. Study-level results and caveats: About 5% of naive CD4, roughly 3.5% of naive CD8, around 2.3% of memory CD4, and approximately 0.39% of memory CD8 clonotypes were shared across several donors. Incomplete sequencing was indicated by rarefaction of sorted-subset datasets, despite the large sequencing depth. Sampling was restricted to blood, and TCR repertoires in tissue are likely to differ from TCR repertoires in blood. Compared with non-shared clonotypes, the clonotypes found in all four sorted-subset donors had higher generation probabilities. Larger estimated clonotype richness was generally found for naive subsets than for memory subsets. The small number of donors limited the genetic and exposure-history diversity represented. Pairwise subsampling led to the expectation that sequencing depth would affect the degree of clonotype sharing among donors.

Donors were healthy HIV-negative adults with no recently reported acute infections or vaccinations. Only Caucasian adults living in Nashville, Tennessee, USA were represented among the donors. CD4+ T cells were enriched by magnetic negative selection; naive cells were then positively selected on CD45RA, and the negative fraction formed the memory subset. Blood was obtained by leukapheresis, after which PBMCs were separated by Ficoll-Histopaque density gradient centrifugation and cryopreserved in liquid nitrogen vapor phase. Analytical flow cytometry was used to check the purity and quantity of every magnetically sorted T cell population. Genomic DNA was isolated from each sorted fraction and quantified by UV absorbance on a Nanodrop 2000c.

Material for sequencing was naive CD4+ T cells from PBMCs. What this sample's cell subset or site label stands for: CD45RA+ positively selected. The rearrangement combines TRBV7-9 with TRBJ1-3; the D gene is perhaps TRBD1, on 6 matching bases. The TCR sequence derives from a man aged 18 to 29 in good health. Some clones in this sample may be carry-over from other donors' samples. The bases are TGTGCCAGCAGCTTAGATCAGGGGCACTCTGGAAACACCATATATTTT. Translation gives CASSLDQGHSGNTIYF.